What follows describes a single T cell receptor beta chain. This entry is derived from a study of CD8 T cells in Susac syndrome. The CDR3 loop spans 15 amino acids. Germline loops: CDR1 LNHDA, CDR2 SQIVND (reference sequence). After removal of 8 bases from V and 3 bases from J, the junction contained 9 bases not matched to a gene. The authors negatively isolated CD8+ and CD4+ T cells and FACS-enriched TEMRA cells. With random hexamers, about 0.5 to 1 ug RNA was reverse transcribed. TCRdb re-derived calls from the immunoSEQ multiplex PCR reads in MiXCR, one entry per CDR3 protein. The sample carries about 300,000 distinct CDR3 sequences, approximately 91% recorded once.

Sequenced material: CD8+ T cells from PBMCs. The clonotype was recovered from a human donor with multiple sclerosis. The rearrangement joins TRBV19 to TRBJ2-3; 9 positions match TRBD1. Here the CDR3 reads CASEPGTGTTDTQYF. In DNA, the CDR3 is TGTGCCAGTGAACCCGGGACAGGGACGACAGATACGCAGTATTTT.